The clone carrying this T cell receptor (beta chain) was counted at least ten times. Antigen unknown. V lost 2 bases, J lost 11 bases, and 3 bases stayed unmatched. CDR1 is SGHRS, CDR2 YFSETQ, per germline. This CDR3 is 12 amino acids long. The sample originates from a study of T-cell reconstitution after alpha-beta-depleted transplantation in children. Study-wide points: The origin of alpha-beta T cells about two months after transplant was reportedly several hundred expanded graft clones. Some patients showed high day-60 TCRbeta diversity, which derived from surviving recipient T cells and thymic progenitors. One year post-transplant, T-cell counts and diversity were largely derived from T cells produced anew.

This sample's TCRbeta library carried unique molecular identifier barcodes. From the PCR reads, TCRdb called clonotypes with MiXCR, one entry per CDR3 protein. Of more than 85,000 distinct CDR3 sequences detected, less than 6% appear once; the ten largest clones hold roughly 5.5%. J is TRBJ2-2 and V is TRBV5-1; 7 nucleotides line up with TRBD1. This clonotype originated in a female patient aged 2-15 years who had a stem cell transplant for Fanconi anemia, so the T cells may come from the graft donor. The sequences come from PBMCs, mostly from graft donor cells, collected 60 days after TCRalphabeta/CD19-depleted stem cell transplant. The CDR3 region has the DNA TGCGCCAGCAGCTTTGGACAGGCCGAGCTGTTTTTT. Its protein is CASSFGQAELFF.